This is a list of T cell receptor beta chains from one sample in a study of cytomegalovirus exposure and HLA in healthy donors. Clones were sequenced by immunoSEQ multiplex PCR, and TCRdb holds only the in-frame ones, with some missing. This listing includes approximately 70,000 clones. Source material: PBMCs. The receptor set was obtained from a female donor in good health and CMV-seropositive. Both conserved end residues are part of each CDR3. The D gene is left open where the match is weak.

j_gene	v_gene	d_gene	CDR3nt	CDR3aa
TRBJ2-2	TRBV2	TRBD1	TGTGCCAGCAGTTACCTCCAGGGGGCTCTAGCCGGGGAGCTGTTTTTT	CASSYLQGALAGELFF
TRBJ2-1	TRBV7-9	TRBD2	TGTGCCAGCAGCTTAGCGGGGCTAGCGGGAGGCCGGTTGGATGAGCAGTTCTTC	CASSLAGLAGGRLDEQFF
TRBJ2-2	TRBV28	TRBD2	TGTGCCAGCAGTTTAAGACTAGCGGGAGATTACGACACCGGGGAGCTGTTTTTT	CASSLRLAGDYDTGELFF
TRBJ2-7	TRBV9	NA	TGTGCCAGCAGCTTGGCAGGTTACTCCTACGAGCAGTACTTC	CASSLAGYSYEQYF
TRBJ2-1	TRBV5-1	TRBD1	TGCGCCAGCAGCCGCTTGGGACAGGGTTCCCATGAGCAGTTCTTC	CASSRLGQGSHEQFF
TRBJ1-4	TRBV19	NA	TGTGCCAGTACCCGCCATCCCGGGGAAAAACTGTTTTTT	CASTRHPGEKLFF
TRBJ2-2	TRBV6-5	TRBD2	TGTGCCAGCAGGCCGGGGGGATCTGGGACCGGGGAGCTGTTTTTT	CASRPGGSGTGELFF
TRBJ2-1	TRBV29-1	NA	TGCAGCGTTGTGAGAAGCGAGGTCTACAATGAGCAGTTCTTC	CSVVRSEVYNEQFF
TRBJ2-4	TRBV6-5	TRBD1	TGTGCCAGCAGTCCCCGGGACAGGAACGACATTCAGTACTTC	CASSPRDRNDIQYF
TRBJ1-1	TRBV5-1	TRBD1	TGCGCCAGCAGCTTCAGGGGGCCAATGAACACTGAAGCTTTCTTT	CASSFRGPMNTEAFF
TRBJ1-1	TRBV27	TRBD1	TGTGCCAGCAGTTTCCACGGTCTGTCCCCCGGGACAGGGGATCGGAAAGCTTTCTTT	CASSFHGLSPGTGDRKAFF
TRBJ2-3	TRBV18	TRBD2	TGTGCCAGCTCACCCGGACTAGGCACAGATACGCAGTATTTT	CASSPGLGTDTQYF
TRBJ1-2	TRBV18	NA	TGTGCCAGCTCACCATCGGACAGTTCGTATGGCTACACCTTC	CASSPSDSSYGYTF
TRBJ2-2	TRBV12-5	NA	TGTGCTAGTGGCCTGGGCCTTTACACCGGGGAGCTGTTTTTT	CASGLGLYTGELFF
TRBJ1-2	TRBV20-1	NA	TGCAGTGCTAGATGGGCTGGCTACACCTTC	CSARWAGYTF
TRBJ1-6	TRBV6-5	NA	TGTGCCAGCACCGGATGCAGGGTTTATAATTCACCCCTCCACTTT	CASTGCRVYNSPLHF
TRBJ2-3	TRBV11-2	TRBD1	TGTGCCAGCAGCCACGGACAGGGGGCATCAGATACGCAGTATTTT	CASSHGQGASDTQYF
TRBJ1-2	TRBV25-1	NA	TGTGCCAGCAGTGAACAGGGTCCTAACTATGGCTACACCTTC	CASSEQGPNYGYTF
TRBJ1-1	TRBV6-1	NA	TGTGCCAGCAGAGACACAGGGTACACTGAAGCTTTCTTT	CASRDTGYTEAFF
TRBJ2-1	TRBV9	TRBD2	TGTGCCAGCAGCGTAACTAGCGGGGGGGATGAGCAGTTCTTC	CASSVTSGGDEQFF
TRBJ2-7	TRBV11-1	TRBD1	TGTGCCAGCAGCCAGGGGACAGGGTCCTTCTACGAGCAGTACTTC	CASSQGTGSFYEQYF
TRBJ2-1	TRBV6-5	TRBD2	TGTGCCAGCAGAGAACTTAGCGGGGTTGACAATGAGCAGTTCTTC	CASRELSGVDNEQFF
TRBJ2-1	TRBV18	TRBD2	TGTGCCAGCTCACCACCGGCTAGCGGGAGAGGGGAGCAGTTCTTC	CASSPPASGRGEQFF
TRBJ2-2	TRBV5-1	TRBD2	TGCGCCAGCAGCCTAGGACTAGCGGACACCGGGGAGCTGTTTTTT	CASSLGLADTGELFF
TRBJ1-2	TRBV6-5	NA	TGTGCCAGCAGTTACTCGAATACAGGGATGAATGGCTACACCTTC	CASSYSNTGMNGYTF
TRBJ1-2	TRBV10-3	NA	TGTGCCATCAGGCCAGGGACTTGGGATGGCTACACCTTC	CAIRPGTWDGYTF
TRBJ2-2	TRBV7-8	TRBD2	TGTGCCAGCAGCCCTACGATTCTAGCGGTTCACAGTCAGCTGTTTTTT	CASSPTILAVHSQLFF
TRBJ1-1	TRBV5-6	NA	TGTGCCAGCAGGAAGGGAGGGGCCGTGAACACTGAAGCTTTCTTT	CASRKGGAVNTEAFF
TRBJ2-1	TRBV23-1	TRBD2	TGCGCCAGTCCGACCGGGACTAGCGGGAAAAATGAGCAGTTCTTC	CASPTGTSGKNEQFF
TRBJ2-2	TRBV7-7	NA	TGTGCTAGCAGCCGAAATGGTACGTCGATCGGGGAGCTATTTTTT	CASSRNGTSIGELFF
TRBJ2-7	TRBV7-9	NA	TGTGCCAGCAGCTTGGCAGGGACCTACGAGCAGTACTTC	CASSLAGTYEQYF
TRBJ2-7	TRBV28	TRBD2	TGTGCCAGCAGTTCCTACCCAAGCGGGAAGTCCTACGAGCAGTACTTC	CASSSYPSGKSYEQYF
TRBJ2-7	TRBV6-6	TRBD1	TGTGCCAGCAGTCACCTCGCGACAGGGGGCGAGCAGTACTTC	CASSHLATGGEQYF
TRBJ2-5	TRBV4-3	TRBD2	TGCGCCAGCAGCCACAGACTAGCGGGGGGGCATTCGGTGGAGACCCAGTACTTC	CASSHRLAGGHSVETQYF
TRBJ1-2	TRBV18	NA	TGTGCCAGCTCACCAGACCTTATCACAGGCCCCTATGGCTACACCTTC	CASSPDLITGPYGYTF
TRBJ1-1	TRBV6-6	NA	TGTGCCAGCAGTTACTCGCGCGGGGGCACTGAAGCTTTCTTT	CASSYSRGGTEAFF
TRBJ1-4	TRBV7-9	TRBD1	TGTGCCAGCAAACAGGGGGCACGTGAAAAACTGTTTTTT	CASKQGAREKLFF
TRBJ2-3	TRBV7-9	TRBD2	TGTGCCAGCAGCTCAGCAAGGCTAGCGGGTAGCACAGATACGCAGTATTTT	CASSSARLAGSTDTQYF
TRBJ1-2	TRBV18	TRBD1	TGTGCCAGCTCACCAGCGGGACAGGGAACTGGCTACACCTTC	CASSPAGQGTGYTF
TRBJ2-2	TRBV27	TRBD2	TGTGCCAGCACCCTCCTTCCGCCGGGACTAGCGGCTAACACCGGGGAGCTGTTTTTT	CASTLLPPGLAANTGELFF
TRBJ1-2	TRBV4-3	NA	TGCGCCAGCAGTCCAGGGCTTGCCTATGGCTACACCTTC	CASSPGLAYGYTF
TRBJ2-7	TRBV28	NA	TGTGCCAGCAGCCTAGAGATCGACTACGAGCAGTACTTC	CASSLEIDYEQYF
TRBJ2-7	TRBV28	NA	TGTGCCAGCAGTTTGGCAAGGGGCTACGAGCAGTACTTC	CASSLARGYEQYF
TRBJ1-6	TRBV20-1	NA	TGCAGTGCTAGGGAACAGGGCCTCCTCCACTTT	CSAREQGLLHF
TRBJ1-1	TRBV14	NA	TGTGCCAGCAGCCTATATCAGAGGGTGGGTAACGAAGCTTTCTTT	CASSLYQRVGNEAFF
TRBJ1-2	TRBV28	NA	TGTGCCAGCAGTTCCTCCTATGGCTACACCTTC	CASSSSYGYTF